Below are 32 T cell receptor beta chains sequenced from a single sample in a study of cytomegalovirus exposure and HLA in healthy donors. Vbeta (60) and Jbeta (13) primers were used in the PCR. Here immunoSEQ multiplex PCR was the method, and the copy in TCRdb shows in-frame clones only, minus some. The table has 170,000 or so clones, about 80% seen once. Sequenced material: PBMCs. These receptors originate from a boy under 18 in good health and CMV-seronegative.

The rearrangement joins TRBV4-1 to TRBJ2-3, with TRBD2 matching 7 bases. Trimming took 5 bases from V and 1 from J; bases not matched to a gene: 6. The CDR3 spans 15 residues. CDR1 and CDR2 from the germline V gene are MGHRA and YSYEKL. The CDR3 protein is CASSWEGSGTDTQYF. The CDR3 nucleotides are TGCGCCAGCAGCTGGGAGGGGAGCGGCACAGATACGCAGTATTTT.

The rearrangement joins TRBV30 to TRBJ1-4, with TRBD1 matching 7 bases. J gave up 2 bases and V 0 bases, and 0 bases lay outside the gene matches. Per germline, CDR1 GTSNPN and CDR2 SVGIG (reference sequence). The length of the CDR3 is 14 residues. CDR3 residues: CAWSVQGTNEKLFF. Here the CDR3 DNA reads TGTGCCTGGAGTGTACAGGGGACTAATGAAAAACTGTTTTTT.

The chain carries TRBV11-1 and TRBJ1-1, with D unresolved. V was clipped by 1 base and J by 5 bases, with 11 bases between them. The CDR3 totals 14 residues. CDR1 SGHAT and CDR2 FQDESV come from the germline V gene (reference sequence). CDR3 loop: CASSLVAGATEAFF. In DNA, the CDR3 is TGTGCCAGCAGCTTAGTCGCGGGAGCGACTGAAGCTTTCTTT. Full variable domain (rest looked up from reference TRBV11-1 and TRBJ1-1): EAEVAQSPRYKITEKSQAVAFWCDPISGHATLYWYRQILGQGPELLVQFQDESVVDDSQLPKDRFSAERLKGVDSTLKIQPAELGDSAMYLCASSLVAGATEAFFGQGTRLTVV.

This clone was recorded a few times. In nucleotides, the CDR3 is TGTGCCAGCAGTCCCGGGACAGCTCCCAATGAGCAGTTCTTC. Protein: CASSPGTAPNEQFF. The V call is TRBV6-5, the J call TRBJ2-1, with 7 bases lining up with TRBD1. J gave up 6 bases and V 5 bases, and 7 bases lay outside the gene matches. This CDR3 is built from 14 residues. CDR1 MNHEY and CDR2 SVGAGI come from the germline V gene.

This clone was counted a few times. The V and J genes are TRBV6-1 and TRBJ1-5; D is unresolved. Trimming took off 3 bases at V and 0 bases at J, with 12 bases between the two ends. Germline CDR1 and CDR2: MNHNS and SASEGT. There are 16 residues in the CDR3. The DNA for the CDR3 is TGTGCCAGCAGTGATATACGGGGATATAGCAATCAGCCCCAGCATTTT. It encodes CASSDIRGYSNQPQHF.

The V gene is TRBV30, the J gene TRBJ2-7; TRBD1 agrees at 7 bases. The CDR3 has 13 amino acids. V shed 0 bases and J 12 bases; nucleotides not matched to a gene: 11. CDR1 GTSNPN and CDR2 SVGIG come from the germline V gene (reference sequence). CDR3: CAWSVGTVDRRYF. The CDR3 DNA follows: TGTGCCTGGAGTGTAGGGACAGTCGATCGACGGTACTTC.

The V gene is TRBV30, the J gene TRBJ2-5; tentatively, D is TRBD1 or TRBD2 (6 bases each). Germline CDR1 reads GTSNPN; CDR2 reads SVGIG (reference sequence). This CDR3 comprises 12 residues. The V gene lost 5 bases and the J gene lost 4 bases, with 11 bases spanning the gap. The CDR3 nucleotides read TGTGCCTGGGGTGGGGGGCGAGAGACCCAGTACTTC. It yields the protein CAWGGGRETQYF.

The chain employs TRBV11-2 and TRBJ2-5; 8 bases map to TRBD2. V shed 5 bases, J shed 1 base, and the junction held 9 bases outside the gene matches. The CDR3 has 16 amino acids. CDR1 is SGHAT, CDR2 FQNNGV, per germline. DNA of the CDR3: TGTGCCAGCAGCCCGAGACTAGCGCTAATCCAAGAGACCCAGTACTTC. Residues: CASSPRLALIQETQYF. The whole variable domain, filled in from reference TRBV11-2 and TRBJ2-5, reads EAGVAQSPRYKIIEKRQSVAFWCNPISGHATLYWYQQILGQGPKLLIQFQNNGVVDDSQLPKDRFSAERLKGVDSTLKIQPAKLEDSAVYLCASSPRLALIQETQYFGPGTRLLVL.

This chain joins TRBV19 and TRBJ2-5; 12 bases are a match to TRBD1. Germline trimming cut 0 bases from V and 4 bases from J; bases unmatched to any gene: 9. Germline V gene data show CDR1 as LNHDA and CDR2 as SQIVND (reference sequence). The CDR3 runs to 18 residues. The DNA of the CDR3 is TGTGCCAGTAGTATAGATGCCTCCGGGACAGGGGGCATAGAGACCCAGTACTTC. Protein sequence: CASSIDASGTGGIETQYF.

The CDR3 protein is CASSEGGDGGNEQFF. The CDR3 DNA follows: TGTGCCAGCAGTGAAGGGGGAGATGGTGGTAATGAGCAGTTCTTC. The rearrangement links TRBV6-1 to TRBJ2-1; perhaps TRBD2 as D (5 bases). CDR3 length: 15 amino acids. From germline, CDR1 is MNHNS and CDR2 SASEGT. The ends were cut back, 1 base at V and 7 bases at J, with 14 bases in the middle.

V usage is TRBV27 and J usage is TRBJ1-2; D might be TRBD1 (6 bases). The germline V gene encodes CDR1 MNHEY and CDR2 SMNVEV (reference sequence). V lost 3 bases and J 7 bases, leaving 9 bases between the germline ends. CDR3 length: 12 residues. CDR3 DNA sequence: TGTGCCAGCAGTTTGGGGGGGGCTGGCTACACCTTC. Its protein is CASSLGGAGYTF.

The V call is TRBV30, the J call TRBJ1-4; D unresolved. The germline gives CDR1 GTSNPN, CDR2 SVGIG (reference sequence). The germline V and J ends were trimmed by 4 bases and 8 bases, with 8 bases remaining between them. The CDR3 length is 11 residues. CDR3 amino acids: CAWKSVEKLFF. CDR3 DNA sequence: TGTGCCTGGAAATCGGTCGAAAAACTGTTTTTT.

The gene calls are TRBV7-9 and TRBJ2-3; possible D gene TRBD1, 6 bases. V was cut by 3 bases and J by 4 bases, with 17 bases left in between. Germline lookup yields CDR1 SEHNR and CDR2 FQNEAQ (reference sequence). This CDR3 is 16 amino acids long. The CDR3 loop reads CASSFYSQGPADTQYF. CDR3 in DNA: TGTGCCAGCAGCTTTTATTCACAGGGTCCTGCAGATACGCAGTATTTT.

The chain joins TRBV2 to TRBJ2-7; D remains unclear. The germline V gene encodes CDR1 SNHLY and CDR2 FYNNEI. CDR3 length: 15 residues. The germline V and J ends were trimmed by 1 base and 4 bases, with 14 bases remaining between them. CDR3 loop: CASSEGPPLQYEQYF. CDR3 DNA sequence: TGTGCCAGCAGTGAAGGGCCCCCTCTTCAGTACGAGCAGTACTTC.

The chain links TRBV6-5 to TRBJ1-1; D is unclear. The germline V and J ends were trimmed by 5 bases and 1 base, with 14 bases remaining between them. The V gene's germline CDR1 is MNHEY and CDR2 SVGAGI. The CDR3 is 15 amino acids. As DNA, the CDR3 is TGTGCCAGCAGTACTCCGGGAAAATGGAACACTGAAGCTTTCTTT. It is translated as CASSTPGKWNTEAFF.

The chain links TRBV5-8 to TRBJ1-1; the match to TRBD1 covers 7 bases. The germline gives CDR1 SGHTS, CDR2 YDEGEE. Unmatched junction bases numbered 7, after V lost 0 bases and J lost 11 bases. The CDR3 covers 13 residues. The CDR3 loop reads CASSLDWTGVAFF. For the CDR3, the DNA is TGTGCCAGCAGCTTGGATTGGACAGGTGTTGCTTTCTTT.

The J gene is TRBJ2-1, the V gene TRBV11-2; 8 positions match TRBD2. CDR3 length: 14 residues. Trimming cost V 5 bases and J 8 bases; bases outside gene matches: 8. CDR1 SGHAT and CDR2 FQNNGV come from the germline V gene. The CDR3 sequence: CASSRDGRVYEQFF. DNA of the CDR3: TGTGCCAGCAGCCGAGACGGGAGGGTCTATGAGCAGTTCTTC.

The V and J genes are TRBV5-8 and TRBJ2-2; 8 bases align to TRBD1. The trim removed 4 bases at V and 3 bases at J, leaving 11 bases unmatched. Germline CDR1 and CDR2: SGHTS and YDEGEE. CDR3 length equals 17 residues. CDR3 loop: CASSRGQEPVHTGELFF. CDR3 bases: TGTGCCAGCAGCCGGGGACAGGAGCCGGTTCACACCGGGGAGCTGTTTTTT.

The chain recombines TRBV5-6 with TRBJ2-5; 12 bases fit TRBD2. With 4 bases clipped from V and 1 base from J, the junction kept 14 bases outside the gene matches. Germline values: CDR1 SGHDT, CDR2 YYEEEE. This CDR3 has 19 residues. CDR3 coding DNA: TGTGCCAGCAGCCCGCCGGGGGGACTAGCGGGTGTGGCCCAAGAGACCCAGTACTTC. Encoded protein: CASSPPGGLAGVAQETQYF.

The V call is TRBV5-8, the J call TRBJ1-3, with D unclear. The germline V gene has CDR1 SGHTS and CDR2 YDEGEE. Trimming took 5 bases from V and 0 from J, leaving 9 bases between them. This CDR3 is built from 14 residues. The CDR3 spells CASRQSGSGNTIYF. CDR3 nucleotides: TGTGCCAGCAGACAGTCCGGCTCTGGAAACACCATATATTTT.

The chain uses TRBV27 and TRBJ1-1; 9 bases line up with TRBD1. The CDR3 extends over 14 amino acids. The germline V gene has CDR1 MNHEY and CDR2 SMNVEV (reference sequence). The junction had 9 bases not matched to a gene; V was cut back by 8 bases and J by 5 bases. CDR3 loop: CASVNRGQGTEAFF. CDR3 in DNA: TGTGCCAGCGTCAACAGGGGGCAGGGAACTGAAGCTTTCTTT.

This clone was seen a few times. This chain connects TRBV4-1 to TRBJ1-2; D unclear. The CDR3 totals 15 residues. V dropped 0 bases and J dropped 8 bases, with 16 bases sitting between them. Looked up from germline, CDR1 is MGHRA and CDR2 is YSYEKL. The CDR3 DNA follows: TGCGCCAGCAGCCAAGACGGTGGGGAGGGTGGAGGCTACACCTTC. Its translation is CASSQDGGEGGGYTF.

The J gene is TRBJ2-6, the V gene TRBV12-5; possible D gene TRBD1, 6 bases. Germline-derived CDR1 and CDR2 are LGHNT and FRNRAP. The CDR3 sequence is 18 residues long. The V and J ends lost 8 bases and 0 bases respectively, with 20 bases between them. CDR3 sequence (DNA): TGTGCTAGTTCTAATGTGTGGGACACATCCTCTGGGGCCAACGTCCTGACTTTC. Residues: CASSNVWDTSSGANVLTF.

The CDR3 loop reads CASRGLIGTPREQYF. The CDR3 DNA reads as TGTGCCAGCAGGGGGCTGATAGGGACTCCGCGCGAGCAGTACTTC. The rearrangement joins TRBV6-6 to TRBJ2-7; D possibly corresponds to TRBD2 (6 bases). The CDR3 spans 15 residues. The germline V and J ends were trimmed by 6 bases and 6 bases, with 21 bases remaining between them. The germline CDR1 and CDR2 sequences are MNHNY and SVGAGI (reference sequence).

The genes are TRBV9 and TRBJ2-3; D remains unclear. From germline, CDR1 is SGDLS and CDR2 YYNGEE. Trimming pared 0 bases from V and 2 bases from J, leaving 7 bases between. The CDR3 sequence is 14 residues long. CDR3 sequence: CASSVDLLTDTQYF. The CDR3, as DNA: TGTGCCAGCAGCGTAGATTTACTCACAGATACGCAGTATTTT.

The chain uses TRBV30 and TRBJ1-5; no definite D call. The CDR3 sequence is 13 residues long. V gave up 2 bases and J gave up 7 bases, with 12 bases separating them. From germline, CDR1 is GTSNPN and CDR2 SVGIG (reference sequence). The CDR3 coding sequence is TGTGCCTGGAGTTCCGAGATCCGGCAGCCCCAGCATTTT. It codes for CAWSSEIRQPQHF.

This clone was seen a few times. J is TRBJ2-1 and V is TRBV19; D is possibly TRBD1 (6 bases). CDR3 length equals 16 residues. V was shortened by 2 bases and J by 16 bases, with 27 bases between the two germline ends. The germline CDR1 and CDR2 sequences are LNHDA and SQIVND (reference sequence). CDR3 sequence: CASSIYAMGASLRYFF. The DNA for the CDR3 is TGTGCCAGTAGTATATACGCCATGGGGGCATCGCTACGGTACTTCTTC.

This chain uses TRBV19 with TRBJ2-6; TRBD1 is a possible D gene (6 bases). V shed 5 bases and J shed 4 bases, with 15 bases lying between them. The CDR3 contains 16 residues. CDR1 is LNHDA and CDR2 is SQIVND in the germline V gene (reference sequence). CDR3 sequence (DNA): TGTGCCAGTAGTCTTTTACAGGGATCCGGGGCCAACGTCCTGACTTTC. As protein: CASSLLQGSGANVLTF.

This clone was seen only a few times. The chain uses TRBV7-2 and TRBJ1-5, with a tentative D call TRBD1 (6 bases). CDR1 SGHTA and CDR2 FQGNSA come from the germline V gene. The CDR3 is 15 residues long. The V and J ends lost 3 bases and 7 bases respectively, with 16 bases between them. This CDR3 reads CASSLIQGWDQPQHF. The CDR3 coding sequence is TGTGCCAGCAGCTTGATACAGGGATGGGACCAGCCCCAGCATTTT.

The chain employs TRBV6-1 and TRBJ1-3; weak D call: TRBD1 (5 bases). CDR3 size: 14 residues. CDR1 MNHNS and CDR2 SASEGT come from the germline V gene. V was shortened by 6 bases and J by 0 bases, with 9 bases between the two germline ends. The CDR3 reads CASSPGYSGNTIYF. The DNA of the CDR3 is TGTGCCAGCAGCCCAGGGTACTCTGGAAACACCATATATTTT.

This clone showed up just once. This CDR3 reads CASSVRGLTTDTQYF. In nucleotides, the CDR3 is TGTGCCAGCAGCGTAAGAGGACTAACCACAGATACGCAGTATTTT. The chain has TRBV9 and TRBJ2-3; a weak D match, TRBD2 (6 bases). CDR3 size: 15 residues. V was cut by 1 base and J by 2 bases, with 11 bases left in between. Germline assignment: CDR1 SGDLS and CDR2 YYNGEE.

The J gene is TRBJ2-2, the V gene TRBV19, with TRBD1 matching over 7 bases. The germline gives CDR1 LNHDA, CDR2 SQIVND (reference sequence). Trimming removed 5 bases from V and 3 bases from J; junction bases left unmatched: 6. The CDR3 is 15 amino acids. The CDR3 nucleotides read TGTGCCAGTAGTCTTTCCGGGACAGACACCGGGGAGCTGTTTTTT. Residues: CASSLSGTDTGELFF.